One sample yielded the 18 T cell receptor beta chains listed below, sequenced in a study of T cells in Graves' hyperthyroidism and ophthalmopathy. Regions amplified from RNA transcripts were the TCR beta CDR3 regions. TCR CDR3 regions were first amplified by RT-PCR with HTBI primers. TCRdb reprocessed the multiplex PCR reads via MiXCR and lists one record per CDR3 protein. The sample carries 300,000 to 400,000 distinct CDR3 sequences, roughly 18% recorded once. Sequencing used blood. The receptors derive from a man younger than 35 with Graves' ophthalmopathy.

This clonotype showed up many times. This chain joins TRBV11-2 and TRBJ1-2, with D unresolved. Germline V CDR1 and CDR2: SGHAT, FQNNGV. V lost 5 bases, J lost 3 bases, and 10 bases lay in between. CDR3 length: 13 residues. In nucleotides, the CDR3 is TGTGCCAGCAGCCCCGGTCCGGACTATGGCTACACCTTC. Its protein is CASSPGPDYGYTF.

This clonotype was picked up a small number of times. The V and J genes are TRBV25-1 and TRBJ1-6; 9 nucleotides line up with TRBD1. The CDR3 loop spans 16 amino acids. The V segment lost 5 bases and the J segment 12 bases; nucleotides outside the gene matches: 14. CDR1 and CDR2 (germline): MGHDK, SYGVNS. In DNA form, the CDR3 reads TGTGCCAGCAGTAGAACCTGGACAGGGGCCAAGGAACCCCTCCACTTT. Residues: CASSRTWTGAKEPLHF.

This clonotype occurred a few times. The CDR3 coding sequence is TGTGCCAGCAGGGACGGATTCTCACCCACAGATACGCAGTATTTT. Protein sequence: CASRDGFSPTDTQYF. V gene TRBV6-2 or TRBV6-3 combines with J gene TRBJ2-3; D ambiguous. V lost 6 bases, J lost 2 bases, and 15 bases lay in between. Germline lookup yields CDR1 MNHEY and CDR2 SVGEGT. The CDR3 loop spans 15 amino acids.

This clonotype was picked up a small number of times. The V call is TRBV7-2, the J call TRBJ2-7; a possible D gene is TRBD2 (6 bases). Germline CDR1 SGHTA, CDR2 FQGNSA. This CDR3 region has 16 residues. Trimming stripped 1 base from V and 3 bases from J, with 16 bases between. CDR3 DNA sequence: TGTGCCAGCAGCTTAGACTTGCTAGCCGGGAGCTACGAGCAGTACTTC. Translated: CASSLDLLAGSYEQYF.

The gene calls are TRBV20-1 and TRBJ2-6; tentatively, D is TRBD1 (6 bases). The V gene lost 6 bases and the J gene lost 0 bases, with 12 bases spanning the gap. This CDR3 region has 15 residues. Per the germline V gene, CDR1 is DFQATT and CDR2 is SNEGSKA (reference sequence). DNA for the CDR3: TGCAGTGCGGAGAGGACAGCCTCTGGGGCCAACGTCCTGACTTTC. Protein: CSAERTASGANVLTF.

Of note for this clonotype: This may be a read error: a much more frequent sequence differs by one nucleotide. The chain joins TRBV20-1 to TRBJ1-6, with D possibly TRBD1 on 5 matching bases. CDR1 and CDR2 from the germline V gene are DFQATT and SNEGSKA (reference sequence). The V gene lost 6 bases and the J gene lost 9 bases, with 18 bases spanning the gap. This CDR3 spans 14 amino acids. The DNA for the CDR3 is TGCAGTGCAAAGCTACACGGGGCTGGTTCACCCCTCCACTTT. Translating it yields CSAKLHGAGSPLHF.

This chain links TRBV9 with TRBJ1-6; D is unresolved. V was clipped by 4 bases and J by 4 bases, with 18 bases between them. CDR3 size: 17 residues. Germline loops: CDR1 SGDLS, CDR2 YYNGEE. The CDR3 DNA sequence: TGTGCCAGCAGCCCCTCTTATGACCACACGTATAATTCACCCCTCCACTTT. Residues: CASSPSYDHTYNSPLHF.

The table lists this clonotype with many counts. The rearrangement joins TRBV7-2 to TRBJ2-1, with TRBD2 identical over 9 bases. Unmatched junction bases numbered 11, after V lost 5 bases and J lost 6 bases. Germline values: CDR1 SGHTA, CDR2 FQGNSA. The CDR3 is made up of 16 amino acids. In DNA, the CDR3 is TGTGCCAGCAGCGCGACTACGGGACTAGCAGGCAATGAGCAGTTCTTC. Residues: CASSATTGLAGNEQFF.

This clonotype was found many times. The chain links TRBV7-9 to TRBJ1-2, with D perhaps matching TRBD1 (5 bases). The CDR3 loop spans 15 amino acids. Looked up from germline, CDR1 is SEHNR and CDR2 is FQNEAQ (reference sequence). Trimming shortened V by 4 bases and J by 5 bases, and 17 bases separated the two germline ends. In DNA form, the CDR3 reads TGTGCCAGCAGCTCCAGGCAAGGGACGGAATATGGCTACACCTTC. It yields the protein CASSSRQGTEYGYTF. The full variable domain, completed using reference TRBV7-9 and TRBJ1-2, is DTGVSQNPRHKITKRGQNVTFRCDPISEHNRLYWYRQTLGQGPEFLTYFQNEAQLEKSRLLSDRFSAERPKGSFSTLEIQRTEQGDSAMYLCASSSRQGTEYGYTFGSGTRLTVV.

This clonotype has at least ten counts. This chain joins TRBV6-1 and TRBJ1-2; 9 bases line up with TRBD1. There are 14 residues in the CDR3. V lost 5 bases, J lost 6 bases, and 7 bases stayed unmatched. The germline gives CDR1 MNHNS, CDR2 SASEGT. The CDR3 coding sequence is TGTGCCAGCAGTTCGAAACAGGGGGCCGATGGCTACACCTTC. Translating gives CASSSKQGADGYTF.

Ten or more counts support this clonotype. CDR3 nucleotides: TGTGCCAGCAGCCGACAGGGGCCCAATGAGCAGTTCTTC. It encodes CASSRQGPNEQFF. The chain uses TRBV11-3 and TRBJ2-1, with 8 nucleotides matching TRBD1. Germline V gives CDR1 SGHNT, CDR2 YENEEA. The CDR3 contains 13 residues. J was trimmed by 6 bases and V by 5 bases; bases with no gene match: 3.

In this sample, this clonotype turned up many times. The chain employs TRBV2 and TRBJ1-6, with 7 bases lining up with TRBD1. Germline CDR1 is SNHLY and CDR2 is FYNNEI. The CDR3 contains 14 residues. The V segment lost 5 bases and the J segment 7 bases; nucleotides outside the gene matches: 5. Here the CDR3 reads CASSSGTDNSPLHF. Written as DNA, the CDR3 is TGTGCCAGCAGTTCCGGGACAGACAATTCACCCCTCCACTTT.

This clonotype was seen repeatedly, ten times or more. The V and J genes are TRBV12-3 or TRBV12-4 and TRBJ2-7; D perhaps matches TRBD1 (7 bases). V lost 6 bases and J lost 3, with 12 bases in between. The CDR3 totals 13 residues. CDR3 sequence reads: CASRRQGGYEQYF. The CDR3 bases are TGTGCCAGCAGACGACAGGGAGGCTACGAGCAGTACTTC.

In its sample, this clonotype was seen many times. V is TRBV2 and J is TRBJ2-7; no definite D call. CDR1 SNHLY and CDR2 FYNNEI come from the germline V gene. V was trimmed by 6 bases and J by 0 bases, leaving 9 bases between them. The CDR3 loop spans 13 amino acids. The CDR3 loop reads CASRVLLSYEQYF. Here the CDR3 DNA reads TGTGCCAGCAGGGTACTCCTCTCCTACGAGCAGTACTTC.

This clonotype has a count of ten or more. J is TRBJ1-4 and V is TRBV28, with 9 bases fitting TRBD1. In germline, CDR1 is MDHEN, CDR2 SYDVKM. Trimming took 6 bases from V and 6 from J; bases not matched to a gene: 5. There are 14 residues in the CDR3. CDR3 sequence: CASSLTGGDEKLFF. In DNA, the CDR3 is TGTGCCAGCAGCCTGACAGGGGGTGATGAAAAACTGTTTTTT.

The CDR3, as DNA: TGCGCCAGCAGCCAGGAGTATAGCAATCAGCCCCAGCATTTT. Its translation: CASSQEYSNQPQHF. The gene calls are TRBV5-1 and TRBJ1-5; D gene ambiguous. Germline-derived CDR1 and CDR2 are SGHRS and YFSETQ. Trimming pared 4 bases from V and 0 bases from J, leaving 8 bases between. The CDR3 length is 14 residues.

This clonotype appeared many times. The rearrangement links TRBV6-1 to TRBJ2-7; perhaps TRBD2 as D (6 bases). In germline, CDR1 is MNHNS, CDR2 SASEGT. This CDR3 region has 13 residues. Trimming stripped 7 bases from V and 4 bases from J, with 14 bases between. The CDR3 region is CASTLAVGYEQYF. CDR3 nucleotide sequence: TGTGCCAGCACCTTAGCGGTGGGGTACGAGCAGTACTTC.

In its sample, this clonotype was seen many times. The chain has TRBV9 and TRBJ2-3; TRBD2 matches at 7 bases. Germline trimming cut 0 bases from V and 4 bases from J; bases unmatched to any gene: 2. Germline values: CDR1 SGDLS, CDR2 YYNGEE. The CDR3 spans 14 residues. The CDR3 reads CASSVEGGADTQYF. CDR3 nucleotide sequence: TGTGCCAGCAGCGTAGAGGGAGGGGCAGATACGCAGTATTTT.